This T cell receptor beta chain was captured by sequencing in a study of blood T cell repertoires in COVID-19. Study background: Material from acute and convalescent COVID-19 was sourced from the United States, Italy and Spain. Nucleic acid was either cDNA or gDNA, and it came from T cells, B-cell-depleted T cells, or PBMCs.

Authors' methods: Researchers report that nucleated cell counts were estimated from reference gene primer amplification. Data came from immunoSEQ multiplex PCR; TCRdb stores just in-frame clones and leaves some out. V, J and clone size are taken as reported in that table, and D and trimming were inferred from the DNA itself. The sample contains some 220,000 clones, around 82% of which appear only once. The germline CDR1 and CDR2 sequences are GTSNPN and SVGIG (reference sequence). V was clipped by 3 bases and J by 3 bases; unmatched bases: 3. The CDR3 extends over 13 amino acids. The origin of this receptor is a woman aged 25 to 39 who had recovered from COVID-19. This rearrangement joins TRBV30 to TRBJ2-3, with 7 bases fitting TRBD1. The source material was peripheral blood. CDR3 loop: CAWSPTGTDTQYF. The DNA of the CDR3 is TGTGCCTGGAGCCCGACAGGGACAGATACGCAGTATTTT.